This TCR beta chain originates from a study of a mutant IDH1 vaccine in newly diagnosed glioma. Study in general: Pretreatment consisted of radiotherapy, temozolomide, or both, with most receiving both. Study results and limitations: Detectable vaccine-induced immune responses arose in about 92% of patients.

Details on this clone: Its antigen remains unidentified.

Measured with immunoSEQ multiplex PCR; TCRdb has only the in-frame clones, and not every one. The sample includes about 34,000 clones, around nine tenths of them seen just once. Time point reported: week 47, end of study. Vaccinated patients received 300 ug of mutant IDH1 20-mer peptide per dose, with topical imiquimod. Patients had eight vaccinations, in weeks 1, 3, 5, 7, 11, 15, 19 and 23. The TCR originated in a woman in her twenties or thirties with glioma. Sequencing was performed on PBMCs, taken from a glioma patient whose treatment included an IDH1 peptide vaccine.

The CDR3 region has the DNA TGTGCCAGCAGTGAAGAGGGCCGGGGAGGAAGGGGCACCATATATTTT. Protein product: CASSEEGRGGRGTIYF. The chain is built from TRBV6-1 and TRBJ1-3; a possible D gene is TRBD1 (5 bases). V was cut by 1 base and J by 9 bases, with 19 bases left in between. Germline values: CDR1 MNHNS, CDR2 SASEGT. There are 16 residues in the CDR3.